The 30 T cell receptor beta chains in this list originate from one sample, sequenced in a study of blood T cell repertoires in COVID-19. Profiled with immunoSEQ multiplex PCR; TCRdb holds only in-frame clones, not every one. In the table there are under 200,000 clones, 60% to 85% of which are singletons. Material for sequencing was peripheral blood. Receptors originate from a man aged 55 to 69 with acute or convalescent COVID-19.

The chain uses TRBV4-3 and TRBJ1-4; TRBD1 is a possible D gene (6 bases). The CDR3 loop spans 15 amino acids. Germline V gene lookup returns CDR1 LGHNA and CDR2 YSLEER. Trimming removed 4 bases at V and 6 bases at J, with 15 bases between. The CDR3 DNA is TGCGCCAGCAGCCGGGCCGGACAGTTCCATGAAAAACTGTTTTTT. Encoded protein: CASSRAGQFHEKLFF.

V usage is TRBV11-2 and J usage is TRBJ2-5; D is undetermined. The CDR3 length is 15 residues. Trimming cost V 0 bases and J 4 bases, with 12 bases left between them. Germline V gene sequence: CDR1 SGHAT, CDR2 FQNNGV. The DNA for the CDR3 is TGTGCCAGCAGCTTAGATCCCATGGGCAGAGAGACCCAGTACTTC. It codes for CASSLDPMGRETQYF.

With respect to this clone: Additional DNA sequences in this sample encode the identical CDR3. The chain combines TRBV18 with TRBJ1-1, with D perhaps matching TRBD1 (5 bases). Trimming shortened V by 4 bases and J by 2 bases, and 8 bases separated the two germline ends. The germline V gene has CDR1 KGHSH and CDR2 LQKENI. The CDR3 runs 13 residues. The CDR3, as DNA: TGTGCCAGCTCACGGGGCGAAAACACTGAAGCTTTCTTT. As protein: CASSRGENTEAFF. Filled out from reference TRBV18 and TRBJ1-1, the complete variable domain reads NAGVMQNPRHLVRRRGQEARLRCSPMKGHSHVYWYRQLPEEGLKFMVYLQKENIIDESGMPKERFSAEFPKEGPSILRIQQVVRGDSAAYFCASSRGENTEAFFGQGTRLTVV.

This chain links TRBV20-1 with TRBJ1-1; D call uncertain. Germline CDR1 reads DFQATT; CDR2 reads SNEGSKA (reference sequence). V was clipped by 3 bases and J by 5 bases, with 4 bases between them. The CDR3 spans 10 residues. This CDR3 reads CSARRTEAFF. The CDR3 DNA sequence: TGCAGTGCTAGGAGGACTGAAGCTTTCTTT.

This clone was picked up a small number of times. In nucleotides, the CDR3 is TGTGCCAGCAGCTTCCAGGGGTACGAGCAGTACTTC. Protein product: CASSFQGYEQYF. V usage is TRBV7-8 and J usage is TRBJ2-7, with D maybe TRBD1 (6 bases). The CDR3 has 12 residues. Trimming removed 3 bases from V and 4 bases from J, with 7 bases in between. Germline values: CDR1 SGHVS, CDR2 FQNEAQ.

The chain couples TRBV13 to TRBJ2-1; the match to TRBD1 covers 8 bases. CDR3 length: 14 residues. From germline, CDR1 is PRHDT and CDR2 FYEKMQ (reference sequence). Losses at the gene ends were 6 bases for V and 4 bases for J; bases not matched to a gene: 5. CDR3 amino acids: CASSPGTGYNEQFF. Written as DNA, the CDR3 is TGTGCCAGCAGTCCCGGGACAGGTTACAATGAGCAGTTCTTC.

The CDR3 DNA reads as TGTGCTAGTGGCTCCCAAGGGGTCGATCAGCCCCAGCATTTT. Its translation is CASGSQGVDQPQHF. The V gene is TRBV12-5, the J gene TRBJ1-5; possibly TRBD1 for D (5 bases). CDR3 length: 14 residues. Trimming shortened V by 6 bases and J by 5 bases, and 14 bases separated the two germline ends. Germline values: CDR1 LGHNT, CDR2 FRNRAP.

This chain joins TRBV30 and TRBJ2-6; 9 bases are a match to TRBD1. With 2 bases clipped from V and 0 bases from J, the junction kept 8 bases outside the gene matches. There are 18 residues in the CDR3. CDR1 and CDR2 from the germline V gene are GTSNPN and SVGIG (reference sequence). CDR3 amino acids: CAWSTPGQGHSGANVLTF. In DNA form, the CDR3 reads TGTGCCTGGAGTACCCCGGGACAGGGTCACTCTGGGGCCAACGTCCTGACTTTC.

This sequence joins TRBV12-3 or TRBV12-4 and TRBJ2-7, with 9 bases lining up with TRBD1. V shed 5 bases, J shed 9 bases, and the junction held 5 bases outside the gene matches. The CDR3 is 12 residues long. Here the CDR3 reads CASSPGQGAQYF. In nucleotides, the CDR3 is TGTGCCAGCAGTCCGGGACAGGGCGCGCAGTACTTC.

The chain combines TRBV6-5 with TRBJ2-1, with D maybe TRBD1 (6 bases). This CDR3 has 14 residues. The germline CDR1 and CDR2 sequences are MNHEY and SVGAGI. Deletions cut 2 bases from V and 5 bases from J, with 10 bases between. CDR3: CASSYGQNHNEQFF. CDR3 DNA: TGTGCCAGCAGTTACGGACAGAACCACAATGAGCAGTTCTTC.

CDR3 sequence: CASSLGQGNEKLFF. CDR3 sequence (DNA): TGTGCCAGCTCACTTGGACAGGGGAATGAAAAACTGTTTTTT. The genes are TRBV18 and TRBJ1-4, with 9 bases lining up with TRBD1. V lost 4 bases to trimming and J lost 5 bases; unmatched junction nucleotides: 2. CDR3 size: 14 residues. Looked up from germline, CDR1 is KGHSH and CDR2 is LQKENI.

This clone was detected only a few times. Other DNA sequences in the sample encode the same CDR3. The chain carries TRBV29-1 and TRBJ1-2; unclear D gene. The germline CDR1 and CDR2 sequences are SQVTM and ANQGSEA. The CDR3 sequence is 11 residues long. Trimming stripped 4 bases from V and 6 bases from J, with 9 bases between. The CDR3 DNA sequence: TGCAGCGTTGGCCGCCGAGATGGCTACACCTTC. This encodes CSVGRRDGYTF.

This clone was detected a few times. V is TRBV7-9 and J is TRBJ2-1; D remains ambiguous. This CDR3 has 14 residues. The germline CDR1 and CDR2 sequences are SEHNR and FQNEAQ (reference sequence). Trimming cost V 5 bases and J 2 bases, with 10 bases left between them. The CDR3 sequence is CASSTHLTYNEQFF. CDR3 in DNA: TGTGCCAGCAGCACCCACCTAACCTACAATGAGCAGTTCTTC. The complete variable domain, with remaining parts taken from reference TRBV7-9 and TRBJ2-1, reads DTGVSQNPRHKITKRGQNVTFRCDPISEHNRLYWYRQTLGQGPEFLTYFQNEAQLEKSRLLSDRFSAERPKGSFSTLEIQRTEQGDSAMYLCASSTHLTYNEQFFGPGTRLTVL.

The rearrangement uses TRBV4-2 and TRBJ2-7; TRBD1 matches at 8 bases. This CDR3 is built from 14 residues. J lost 5 bases, V lost 1 base, and 4 bases had no gene match. Germline loops: CDR1 LGHNA, CDR2 YNFKEQ. This CDR3 is CASSQADRGHEQYF. The CDR3, as DNA: TGTGCCAGCAGCCAAGCCGACAGGGGCCACGAGCAGTACTTC.

This clone turned up a few times. The chain couples TRBV2 to TRBJ1-2; 7 positions agree with TRBD1. The CDR3 runs to 13 residues. The ends lost 6 bases at V and 5 bases at J; junction bases unmatched: 6. The germline V gene encodes CDR1 SNHLY and CDR2 FYNNEI. CDR3 bases: TGTGCCAGCAGATACACAGGGGTTTATGGCTACACCTTC. As protein: CASRYTGVYGYTF.

The chain carries TRBV5-6 and TRBJ1-1; D not resolved. This CDR3 spans 13 amino acids. The ends were cut back, 4 bases at V and 5 bases at J, with 12 bases in the middle. CDR1 SGHDT and CDR2 YYEEEE come from the germline V gene. CDR3 in amino acids: CASSPRLRTEAFF. The CDR3 bases are TGTGCCAGCAGCCCCAGGCTTCGAACTGAAGCTTTCTTT.

The chain couples TRBV6-6 to TRBJ2-7, with 13 bases fitting TRBD2. The germline V gene encodes CDR1 MNHNY and CDR2 SVGAGI (reference sequence). This CDR3 has 16 amino acids. V was clipped by 5 bases and J by 4 bases; unmatched bases: 8. The CDR3 spells CASSPTSGGSLYEQYF. CDR3 DNA sequence: TGTGCCAGCAGTCCGACTAGCGGGGGGTCACTGTACGAGCAGTACTTC.

The chain uses TRBV19 and TRBJ2-5, with D perhaps TRBD1 (5 bases). Germline V lookup: CDR1 LNHDA, CDR2 SQIVND (reference sequence). The CDR3 totals 13 residues. The V gene lost 7 bases and the J gene lost 5 bases, with 14 bases spanning the gap. The CDR3: CASTARVWETQYF. DNA for the CDR3: TGTGCCAGTACCGCCAGGGTTTGGGAGACCCAGTACTTC.

The chain recombines TRBV4-1 with TRBJ2-3; D possibly corresponds to TRBD1 (8 bases). The CDR3 has 14 residues. Per the germline V gene, CDR1 is MGHRA and CDR2 is YSYEKL. V lost 8 bases to trimming and J lost 2 bases, with 14 bases between them. The CDR3 region is CASATGGATDTQYF. The CDR3 region has the DNA TGCGCCAGCGCTACAGGGGGGGCCACAGATACGCAGTATTTT.

The chain recombines TRBV20-1 with TRBJ2-7; D unclear. This CDR3 contains 11 residues. Germline-derived CDR1 and CDR2 are DFQATT and SNEGSKA (reference sequence). With 5 bases removed from V and 2 bases from J, the gap between germline ends came to 7 bases. In DNA, the CDR3 is TGCAGTGCTGCCGACACCTACGAGCAGTACTTC. It encodes CSAADTYEQYF.

The chain uses TRBV7-3 and TRBJ2-7; 9 bases fit TRBD2. From germline, CDR1 is SGHTA and CDR2 FQGTGA. Trimming removed 8 bases from V and 3 bases from J; junction bases left unmatched: 14. CDR3 length equals 16 residues. CDR3 sequence: CASGRNRSGGDYEQYF. The DNA of the CDR3 is TGTGCCAGCGGAAGGAATCGTAGCGGGGGTGACTACGAGCAGTACTTC.

The genes are TRBV6-5 and TRBJ2-1, with 10 bases that match TRBD2. This CDR3 has 14 amino acids. V was pared by 5 bases and J by 9 bases, with 7 bases of the junction left unmatched. Germline CDR1 is MNHEY and CDR2 is SVGAGI. For the CDR3, the DNA is TGTGCCAGCAGTCGCCCTAGCGGGGGTGGTGAGCAGTTCTTC. It specifies CASSRPSGGGEQFF.

This chain joins TRBV30 and TRBJ2-5; TRBD2 matches at 8 bases. With 4 bases clipped from V and 1 base from J, the junction kept 2 bases outside the gene matches. The CDR3 extends over 13 amino acids. Looked up from germline, CDR1 is GTSNPN and CDR2 is SVGIG (reference sequence). CDR3: CAWKGTSQETQYF. CDR3 in DNA: TGTGCCTGGAAGGGGACTAGCCAAGAGACCCAGTACTTC.

The J gene is TRBJ2-1, the V gene TRBV7-3; 12 bases line up with TRBD1. The CDR3 is 15 residues long. J was trimmed by 7 bases and V by 1 base; bases with no gene match: 2. CDR1 and CDR2 from the germline V gene are SGHTA and FQGTGA. CDR3 sequence (DNA): TGTGCCAGCAGCTTAATGGGACAGGGGGCGAATGAGCAGTTCTTC. Translation gives CASSLMGQGANEQFF.

The chain is built from TRBV11-2 and TRBJ2-7; TRBD1 matches 8 bases. Germline-derived CDR1 and CDR2 are SGHAT and FQNNGV. The V gene end was trimmed by 4 bases and the J gene end by 6 bases; junction bases not matched to a gene: 5. The CDR3 loop spans 13 amino acids. CDR3 sequence (DNA): TGTGCCAGCAGCTGGGGGACAGGAGGCGAGCAGTACTTC. Protein: CASSWGTGGEQYF.

V is TRBV12-5 and J is TRBJ1-4; D gene unclear. V was trimmed by 7 bases and J by 10 bases, leaving 10 bases between them. CDR1 and CDR2 (germline): LGHNT, FRNRAP. The CDR3 is made up of 11 amino acids. The CDR3 reads CASAPQLKLFF. CDR3 nucleotides: TGTGCTAGTGCCCCGCAGTTAAAACTGTTTTTT.

V and J are TRBV7-2 and TRBJ1-5; 10 bases match TRBD1. Per the germline V gene, CDR1 is SGHTA and CDR2 is FQGNSA. Trimming took 6 bases from V and 6 from J; bases not matched to a gene: 2. The CDR3 length is 13 residues. In DNA form, the CDR3 reads TGTGCCAGCAGGGGACAGGGGAGTCAGCCCCAGCATTTT. The encoded protein is CASRGQGSQPQHF.

Only a few counts were recorded for this clone. This chain joins TRBV6-5 and TRBJ1-2, with 7 bases that match TRBD1. Germline trimming cut 2 bases from V and 5 bases from J; bases unmatched to any gene: 2. Germline V CDR1 and CDR2: MNHEY, SVGAGI. The length of the CDR3 is 13 residues. This CDR3 reads CASSYPQGYGYTF. In DNA form, the CDR3 reads TGTGCCAGCAGTTACCCACAGGGGTATGGCTACACCTTC.

The chain employs TRBV7-9 and TRBJ1-3, with D uncertain. Trimming took 5 bases from V and 4 from J, leaving 12 bases between them. There are 14 residues in the CDR3. Germline lookup yields CDR1 SEHNR and CDR2 FQNEAQ (reference sequence). The CDR3 sequence: CASSPFLAGNTIYF. Written as DNA, the CDR3 is TGTGCCAGCAGCCCCTTTTTGGCAGGAAACACCATATATTTT.

This clone has only a few counts. The rearrangement links TRBV11-2 to TRBJ2-7; TRBD1 agrees at 7 bases. The CDR3 consists of 14 residues. CDR1 and CDR2 from the germline V gene are SGHAT and FQNNGV. Trimming removed 5 bases from V and 3 bases from J; junction bases left unmatched: 7. CDR3 in DNA: TGTGCCAGCAGCCCGTCGGGACAGAACTACGAGCAGTACTTC. It encodes CASSPSGQNYEQYF.